What follows are 24 T cell receptor beta chains derived from one specimen sequenced in a study of shared clonotypes between healthy human individuals. Only in-frame clones appear in the TCRdb table, and some are missing; sequencing was by immunoSEQ multiplex PCR. The table shows 1,500,000 or so clones, with approximately 97% occurring only once. Sequencing was carried out using naive CD4+ T cells sorted from blood. As to subset: CD45RA+ positively selected. The source is a man younger than 45 in good health.

The chain uses TRBV5-6 and TRBJ2-2, with D perhaps TRBD1 (6 bases). The CDR3 totals 13 residues. V lost 2 bases and J 7 bases, leaving 9 bases between the germline ends. Germline V CDR1 and CDR2: SGHDT, YYEEEE. In DNA form, the CDR3 reads TGTGCCAGCAGCTTTATCAGGGGCGGGGAGCTGTTTTTT. Amino acid sequence: CASSFIRGGELFF.

The chain carries TRBV27 and TRBJ2-2, with no clear D. This CDR3 spans 14 amino acids. CDR1 MNHEY and CDR2 SMNVEV come from the germline V gene (reference sequence). Trimming cost V 1 base and J 5 bases, with 8 bases left between them. The CDR3: CASSLFGRTGELFF. The CDR3 DNA sequence: TGTGCCAGCAGTTTATTTGGGCGAACCGGGGAGCTGTTTTTT.

The rearrangement links TRBV10-3 to TRBJ1-4; D unresolved. The CDR3 runs 14 residues. Germline lookup yields CDR1 ENHRY and CDR2 SYGVKD. Trimming pared 3 bases from V and 3 bases from J, leaving 8 bases between. CDR3 sequence: CAISDSGSNEKLFF. Written as DNA, the CDR3 is TGTGCCATCAGTGATTCCGGGTCTAATGAAAAACTGTTTTTT.

The chain couples TRBV18 to TRBJ2-7, with TRBD2 matching 13 bases. The CDR3 runs to 16 residues. From germline, CDR1 is KGHSH and CDR2 LQKENI. The ends lost 0 bases at V and 3 bases at J; junction bases unmatched: 2. The CDR3 reads CASSPPTSGRSYEQYF. CDR3 nucleotide sequence: TGTGCCAGCTCACCACCGACTAGCGGGAGGAGCTACGAGCAGTACTTC.

This clone appeared a single time. The chain carries TRBV18 and TRBJ2-1; TRBD1 matches at 8 bases. Germline CDR1 is KGHSH and CDR2 is LQKENI. J was trimmed by 8 bases and V by 5 bases; bases with no gene match: 11. This CDR3 comprises 15 residues. The CDR3 nucleotides are TGTGCCAGCTCAACGTCCCGGGACAGGAACCATGAGCAGTTCTTC. Amino acids: CASSTSRDRNHEQFF.

The genes are TRBV7-6 and TRBJ2-1; D is unresolved. Trimming removed 11 bases at V and 8 bases at J, with 25 bases between. Germline loops: CDR1 SGHVS, CDR2 FNYEAQ. The CDR3 runs 15 residues. CDR3 residues: CAQHRSEAAYDEQFF. The CDR3 region has the DNA TGTGCCCAGCATAGGTCAGAGGCCGCCTATGATGAGCAGTTCTTC. Combining the CDR3 with reference TRBV7-6 and TRBJ2-1 gives the whole variable domain GAGVSQSPRYKVTKRGQDVALRCDPISGHVSLYWYRQALGQGPEFLTYFNYEAQQDKSGLPNDRFSAERPEGSISTLTIQRTEQRDSAMYRCAQHRSEAAYDEQFFGPGTRLTVL.

The chain is built from TRBV5-4 and TRBJ2-2; 9 bases agree with TRBD1. The CDR3 sequence is 15 residues long. Germline values: CDR1 SGHNT, CDR2 YYREEE (reference sequence). Trimming at V came to 3 bases and at J to 2 bases, leaving 2 bases not matched to a gene. Here the CDR3 DNA reads TGTGCCAGCAGCTACAGGGGGCAAAACACCGGGGAGCTGTTTTTT. It is translated as CASSYRGQNTGELFF.

The table lists this clone with a count of one. The chain is built from TRBV5-4 and TRBJ2-2; 7 positions match TRBD1. The CDR3 is 16 amino acids. Germline V CDR1 and CDR2: SGHNT, YYREEE (reference sequence). The V gene end was trimmed by 4 bases and the J gene end by 6 bases; junction bases not matched to a gene: 12. The chain's CDR3 is CASSVPTGTTAGELFF. The CDR3 DNA reads as TGTGCCAGCAGCGTACCGACAGGGACGACTGCCGGGGAGCTGTTTTTT.

The genes are TRBV7-9 and TRBJ1-1; D is undetermined. V was trimmed by 4 bases and J by 0 bases, leaving 15 bases between them. This CDR3 has 16 amino acids. Per the germline V gene, CDR1 is SEHNR and CDR2 is FQNEAQ (reference sequence). Written as DNA, the CDR3 is TGTGCCAGCAGCTACTTCCAGACTCCATTGAACACTGAAGCTTTCTTT. Its protein product is CASSYFQTPLNTEAFF.

A remark on this clone: Other DNA sequences in the sample encode the same CDR3. The rearrangement links TRBV5-1 to TRBJ2-7; tentative D call: TRBD2 (6 bases). The CDR3 is made up of 15 amino acids. V lost 0 bases and J 1 base, leaving 11 bases between the germline ends. Germline assignment: CDR1 SGHRS and CDR2 YFSETQ. The CDR3 is CASSLVAGSSYEQYF. DNA for the CDR3: TGCGCCAGCAGCTTGGTTGCGGGGTCATCCTACGAGCAGTACTTC. The full variable domain, completed using reference TRBV5-1 and TRBJ2-7, is KAGVTQTPRYLIKTRGQQVTLSCSPISGHRSVSWYQQTPGQGLQFLFEYFSETQRNKGNFPGRFSGRQFSNSRSEMNVSTLELGDSALYLCASSLVAGSSYEQYFGPGTRLTVT.

The DNA of the CDR3 is TGTGCCAGCAGTGAAAGTTACGGAGTGGAGACCCAGTACTTC. As protein: CASSESYGVETQYF. The chain recombines TRBV6-1 with TRBJ2-5; the D is unclear. Trimming cost V 2 bases and J 5 bases, with 12 bases left between them. Germline V lookup: CDR1 MNHNS, CDR2 SASEGT. The CDR3 is made up of 14 amino acids.

As regards this clone: Distinct nucleotide sequences in the sample also encode this CDR3. This chain connects TRBV15 to TRBJ2-7; 7 bases line up with TRBD2. V was pared by 1 base and J by 0 bases, with 0 bases of the junction left unmatched. The CDR3 has 14 residues. The germline V gene encodes CDR1 LNHNV and CDR2 YYDKDF (reference sequence). Here the CDR3 reads CATSRGGSSYEQYF. The CDR3 coding sequence is TGTGCCACCAGCAGAGGCGGGAGCTCCTACGAGCAGTACTTC.

The rearrangement links TRBV20-1 to TRBJ1-4; the D is unclear. The V end was cut by 8 bases, the J end by 6 bases, with 10 bases between. The length of the CDR3 is 11 residues. Per the germline V gene, CDR1 is DFQATT and CDR2 is SNEGSKA (reference sequence). CDR3 coding DNA: TGCAGTTCCAACTTTGATGAAAAACTGTTTTTT. Its translation: CSSNFDEKLFF.

This chain links TRBV18 with TRBJ2-3; 8 nucleotides agree with TRBD1. V lost 6 bases to trimming and J lost 2 bases; unmatched junction nucleotides: 7. Germline CDR1 reads KGHSH; CDR2 reads LQKENI. CDR3 length equals 15 residues. The CDR3 sequence is CASSYRGLYTDTQYF. The CDR3 nucleotides are TGTGCCAGCTCTTACAGGGGGTTATACACAGATACGCAGTATTTT. Combining the CDR3 with reference TRBV18 and TRBJ2-3 gives the whole variable domain NAGVMQNPRHLVRRRGQEARLRCSPMKGHSHVYWYRQLPEEGLKFMVYLQKENIIDESGMPKERFSAEFPKEGPSILRIQQVVRGDSAAYFCASSYRGLYTDTQYFGPGTRLTVL.

The rearrangement uses TRBV4-1 and TRBJ1-5; maybe TRBD1 (5 bases). V lost 1 base, J lost 1 base, and 14 bases lay in between. The germline V gene has CDR1 MGHRA and CDR2 YSYEKL. This CDR3 spans 17 amino acids. The CDR3, as DNA: TGCGCCAGCAGCCAAGCGGGGGGAGGGAGAAGCAATCAGCCCCAGCATTTT. It codes for CASSQAGGGRSNQPQHF.

This clone was counted once. This chain connects TRBV6-1 to TRBJ1-2; possible D gene TRBD1, 6 bases. Trimming removed 5 bases at V and 3 bases at J, with 10 bases between. There are 13 residues in the CDR3. Per germline, CDR1 MNHNS and CDR2 SASEGT. For the CDR3, the DNA is TGTGCCAGCAGTCGGGGGGGCTACTATGGCTACACCTTC. Amino acids: CASSRGGYYGYTF.

The V and J genes are TRBV29-1 and TRBJ1-5, with 9 nucleotides matching TRBD1. The CDR3 length is 14 residues. V shed 4 bases and J 3 bases; nucleotides not matched to a gene: 4. Germline CDR1 and CDR2: SQVTM and ANQGSEA. The CDR3 coding sequence is TGCAGCGTTGCGGACAGGGGCCCCAATCAGCCCCAGCATTTT. This encodes CSVADRGPNQPQHF.

The gene calls are TRBV6-7 and TRBJ2-7; 14 bases align to TRBD2. TRBV6-7 is filed as an ORF, its function uncertain. The CDR3 covers 19 residues. Trimming cost V 1 base and J 5 bases; bases outside gene matches: 13. CDR3 DNA sequence: TGTGCCAGCAGTTACTTTGGAGGACTAGCGGGAGGAGGGGGGGACGAGCAGTACTTC. It codes for CASSYFGGLAGGGGDEQYF.

This chain joins TRBV28 and TRBJ2-1; TRBD2 might be the D (6 bases). V was trimmed by 3 bases and J by 6 bases, leaving 12 bases between them. Germline V gives CDR1 MDHEN, CDR2 SYDVKM. The CDR3 is 14 amino acids. The CDR3 sequence: CASSFRLVGNEQFF. As DNA, the CDR3 is TGTGCCAGCAGTTTCCGACTAGTCGGCAATGAGCAGTTCTTC. Using reference TRBV28 and TRBJ2-1 for the parts outside the CDR3, the full variable domain is DVKVTQSSRYLVKRTGEKVFLECVQDMDHENMFWYRQDPGLGLRLIYFSYDVKMKEKGDIPEGYSVSREKKERFSLILESASTNQTSMYLCASSFRLVGNEQFFGPGTRLTVL.

The rearrangement links TRBV5-4 to TRBJ2-7; D is unresolved. V was cut by 2 bases and J by 4 bases, with 10 bases left in between. Germline CDR1 SGHNT, CDR2 YYREEE (reference sequence). This CDR3 spans 13 amino acids. CDR3 sequence (DNA): TGTGCCAGCAGCTTTGACAAGATGTACGAGCAGTACTTC. Translation: CASSFDKMYEQYF.

The chain is built from TRBV2 and TRBJ2-7, with 10 bases aligning to TRBD2. The CDR3 extends over 13 amino acids. CDR1 and CDR2 (germline): SNHLY, FYNNEI. With 3 bases clipped from V and 7 bases from J, the junction kept 3 bases outside the gene matches. The CDR3 bases are TGTGCCAGCAGTGAGGAGCGGGAGGGAGAGCAGTACTTC. This sequence encodes CASSEEREGEQYF.

This clone was picked up one time. The chain links TRBV11-2 to TRBJ2-3; 8 bases map to TRBD2. The V and J ends lost 4 bases and 2 bases, in that order; junction bases with no gene match: 8. This CDR3 comprises 16 residues. CDR1 and CDR2 (germline): SGHAT, FQNNGV. As DNA, the CDR3 is TGTGCCAGCAGCTCACCCGGGACTAGGTACACAGATACGCAGTATTTT. Translation: CASSSPGTRYTDTQYF.

This rearrangement joins TRBV18 to TRBJ2-7; TRBD1 matches 7 bases. V lost 3 bases and J lost 7; bases outside the gene matches: 9. The germline V gene has CDR1 KGHSH and CDR2 LQKENI. This CDR3 is built from 14 residues. The CDR3 is CASSPRQGRLEQYF. CDR3 nucleotide sequence: TGTGCCAGCTCACCCCGACAGGGTAGGTTAGAGCAGTACTTC.

The chain links TRBV28 to TRBJ1-1, with D unclear. The V and J ends lost 5 bases and 11 bases respectively, with 15 bases between them. The CDR3 totals 12 residues. Germline CDR1 is MDHEN and CDR2 is SYDVKM. CDR3 DNA: TGTGCCAGCAGTCACGCGGGGATTTTGGCTTTCTTT. This encodes CASSHAGILAFF.